The 32 T cell receptor beta chains listed next were all sequenced from one sample in a study of early stage breast cancer tumors. The protocol was immunoSEQ multiplex PCR, while the TCRdb copy is restricted to in-frame clones and leaves out a portion. The table shows 39,000 or so clones, with around two thirds occurring only once. Specimen: blood. Every receptor here comes from a person aged 50-59 years with breast cancer.

The chain uses TRBV27 and TRBJ2-7, with D possibly TRBD1 on 5 matching bases. The CDR3 loop spans 13 amino acids. CDR1 and CDR2 (germline): MNHEY, SMNVEV (reference sequence). V shed 5 bases and J shed 4 bases, with 12 bases lying between them. The CDR3 bases are TGTGCCAGCAGTACCCAGGGCCCTTACGAGCAGTACTTC. Protein: CASSTQGPYEQYF.

The J gene is TRBJ2-5, the V gene TRBV4-2; 16 bases line up with TRBD2. The CDR3 is 18 residues long. Germline V CDR1 and CDR2: LGHNA, YNFKEQ. Losses at the gene ends were 4 bases for V and 2 bases for J; bases not matched to a gene: 7. DNA for the CDR3: TGTGCCAGCAGCCGTTCCGGGACTAGCGGGGGGGGGCAAGAGACCCAGTACTTC. Protein product: CASSRSGTSGGGQETQYF.

This rearrangement joins TRBV18 to TRBJ2-7, with 9 bases lining up with TRBD1. The CDR3 loop spans 16 amino acids. J was trimmed by 7 bases and V by 0 bases; bases with no gene match: 10. Germline values: CDR1 KGHSH, CDR2 LQKENI. CDR3 amino acids: CASSPPFNDRGREQYF. The CDR3 DNA follows: TGTGCCAGCTCACCACCGTTTAATGACAGGGGGAGGGAGCAGTACTTC.

This clone has a single count. The chain recombines TRBV11-3 with TRBJ2-2; 9 nucleotides match TRBD2. Trimming cost V 3 bases and J 4 bases; bases outside gene matches: 9. In germline, CDR1 is SGHNT, CDR2 YENEEA. The CDR3 runs 17 residues. The CDR3 bases are TGTGCCAGCAGCTTCGAGTCTGCGGGAGGGCTCACCGGGGAGCTGTTTTTT. This encodes CASSFESAGGLTGELFF.

The chain carries TRBV27 and TRBJ1-1; TRBD1 aligns across 7 bases. The germline CDR1 and CDR2 sequences are MNHEY and SMNVEV (reference sequence). The CDR3 covers 16 residues. After removal of 3 bases from V and 0 bases from J, the junction contained 7 bases not matched to a gene. The CDR3 loop reads CASSLLGGEVNTEAFF. Written as DNA, the CDR3 is TGTGCCAGCAGTTTGCTAGGGGGCGAGGTGAACACTGAAGCTTTCTTT.

This chain uses TRBV5-1 with TRBJ2-3; D perhaps matches TRBD2 (5 bases). Germline CDR1 reads SGHRS; CDR2 reads YFSETQ. The CDR3 spans 13 residues. V lost 8 bases, J lost 3 bases, and 13 bases lay in between. In DNA, the CDR3 is TGCGCCAGTACCCCCGGGGTAACAGATACGCAGTATTTT. Residues: CASTPGVTDTQYF.

A few counts support this clone. This chain connects TRBV10-3 to TRBJ2-7, with a tentative D call TRBD1 (5 bases). CDR1 and CDR2 (germline): ENHRY, SYGVKD. The ends were cut back, 3 bases at V and 3 bases at J, with 9 bases in the middle. CDR3 length: 13 amino acids. CDR3 residues: CAISDRQNYEQYV. The CDR3 DNA reads as TGTGCCATCAGTGATCGACAGAACTACGAGCAGTACGTC.

This chain links TRBV5-4 with TRBJ1-1; D possibly corresponds to TRBD1 (5 bases). In germline, CDR1 is SGHNT, CDR2 YYREEE (reference sequence). Trimming removed 5 bases from V and 5 bases from J, with 16 bases in between. The CDR3 covers 14 residues. CDR3 nucleotide sequence: TGTGCCAGCAGTTGGGAGCAGGGAGGAACTGAAGCTTTCTTT. Translating gives CASSWEQGGTEAFF. Drawing the rest from reference TRBV5-4 and TRBJ1-1, the complete variable domain is ETGVTQSPTHLIKTRGQQVTLRCSSQSGHNTVSWYQQALGQGPQFIFQYYREEENGRGNFPPRFSGLQFPNYSSELNVNALELDDSALYLCASSWEQGGTEAFFGQGTRLTVV.

In DNA form, the CDR3 reads TGTGCCAGCAGCTCGGACATTTACTACGAGCAGTACTTC. It translates to CASSSDIYYEQYF. The chain has TRBV7-2 and TRBJ2-7; the D gene is possibly TRBD1 (5 bases). V dropped 4 bases and J dropped 3 bases, with 10 bases sitting between them. Germline V CDR1 and CDR2: SGHTA, FQGNSA. This CDR3 is built from 13 residues.

The genes are TRBV5-1 and TRBJ2-1; 11 nucleotides line up with TRBD2. This CDR3 spans 15 amino acids. In germline, CDR1 is SGHRS, CDR2 YFSETQ. V was pared by 2 bases and J by 5 bases, with 3 bases of the junction left unmatched. CDR3 region: CASSFLAGGDNEQFF. The CDR3 DNA reads as TGCGCCAGCAGCTTCCTAGCGGGAGGAGACAATGAGCAGTTCTTC.

Remarks on this clone: Without the conserved terminal phenylalanine or tryptophan, this CDR3 likely stems from a read error. Because the CDR3's place on the DNA is in doubt, the DNA is left out and the CDR3 is given as listed by TCRdb. This chain joins TRBV30 and TRBJ2-4; TRBD2 reflects the table's D call only, with no check against the DNA. A total of 14 residues make up the CDR3, ends included. Germline CDR1 reads GTSNPN; CDR2 reads SVGIG (reference sequence). This CDR3 is CAWSEGFSGNRLVV.

The table lists this clone with a count of one. V is TRBV29-1 and J is TRBJ1-1; 8 bases fit TRBD1. CDR1 and CDR2 from the germline V gene are SQVTM and ANQGSEA. The CDR3 sequence is 11 residues long. The junction had 0 bases not matched to a gene; V was cut back by 6 bases and J by 3 bases. The CDR3 loop is CSVDRDTEAFF. For the CDR3, the DNA is TGCAGCGTGGACAGGGACACTGAAGCTTTCTTT.

The genes are TRBV7-3 and TRBJ2-2, with 7 bases that match TRBD2. With V trimmed by 2 bases and J by 7 bases, 1 base remained unmatched. CDR3 size: 13 residues. Germline assignment: CDR1 SGHTA and CDR2 FQGTGA. CDR3 region: CASSLGEGGELFF. Written as DNA, the CDR3 is TGTGCCAGCAGCTTAGGGGAGGGCGGGGAGCTGTTTTTT.

This rearrangement joins TRBV5-4 to TRBJ2-5, with TRBD2 identical over 9 bases. The V gene end was trimmed by 5 bases and the J gene end by 1 base; junction bases not matched to a gene: 6. This CDR3 region has 15 residues. The germline V gene has CDR1 SGHNT and CDR2 YYREEE (reference sequence). CDR3 loop: CASRDWRGGQETQYF. The CDR3 nucleotides are TGTGCCAGCAGGGATTGGCGGGGGGGCCAAGAGACCCAGTACTTC.

The J gene is TRBJ1-1, the V gene TRBV9; D call uncertain. The germline V gene has CDR1 SGDLS and CDR2 YYNGEE. V was trimmed by 4 bases and J by 8 bases, leaving 12 bases between them. This CDR3 is 12 amino acids long. CDR3 region: CASSSRRGEAFF. The CDR3 DNA reads as TGTGCCAGCAGCTCACGTCGGGGAGAAGCTTTCTTT.

The rearrangement uses TRBV6-1 and TRBJ1-2; a weak D match, TRBD1 (6 bases). There are 13 residues in the CDR3. Germline V gene data show CDR1 as MNHNS and CDR2 as SASEGT. V dropped 6 bases and J dropped 6 bases, with 14 bases sitting between them. The CDR3 nucleotides read TGTGCCAGCAGGGAAAACAGGGCGGATGGCTACACCTTC. This encodes CASRENRADGYTF.

The chain has TRBV5-1 and TRBJ2-2; D unresolved. The germline CDR1 and CDR2 sequences are SGHRS and YFSETQ. Trimming left V 4 bases short and J 3 bases short, with 10 bases between. CDR3 length: 14 residues. The DNA for the CDR3 is TGCGCCAGCAGCAGGCAGGTAGACACCGGGGAGCTGTTTTTT. Amino acids: CASSRQVDTGELFF.

The chain employs TRBV9 and TRBJ2-6, with 8 positions matching TRBD2. The CDR3 loop spans 21 amino acids. Trimming cost V 4 bases and J 0 bases; bases outside gene matches: 18. The germline V gene has CDR1 SGDLS and CDR2 YYNGEE. CDR3 in DNA: TGTGCCAGCAGCCTCCAAGGACGGCGGGGGGCGTTAAACTCTGGGGCCAACGTCCTGACTTTC. It is translated as CASSLQGRRGALNSGANVLTF.

The chain recombines TRBV9 with TRBJ1-3; possible D gene TRBD1, 6 bases. Germline CDR1 and CDR2: SGDLS and YYNGEE. The CDR3 runs 15 residues. V was pared by 2 bases and J by 0 bases, with 9 bases between. CDR3 protein: CASSVQGISGNTIYF. The DNA for the CDR3 is TGTGCCAGCAGCGTCCAGGGGATCTCTGGAAACACCATATATTTT.

V gene TRBV18 combines with J gene TRBJ1-1; D perhaps matches TRBD1 (6 bases). The V end was cut by 6 bases, the J end by 1 base, with 12 bases between. The CDR3 is 14 amino acids. Germline CDR1 and CDR2: KGHSH and LQKENI. The CDR3 region has the DNA TGTGCCAGCTCGTCTTCGGGACAGAACACTGAAGCTTTCTTT. It is translated as CASSSSGQNTEAFF.

This clone was seen more than once but under ten times. V and J are TRBV21-1 and TRBJ2-7; TRBD1 is the table's D call and was not checked against the DNA. TRBV21-1 is assigned pseudogene status. CDR3 length equals 13 residues. CDR3 residues: CASRRQGEGEQYV. CDR3 sequence (DNA): TGTGCCAGCAGAAGACAGGGGGAAGGTGAGCAGTACGTC.

The sample holds a few counts of this clone. J is TRBJ1-1 and V is TRBV18; TRBD1 aligns across 7 bases. After removal of 2 bases from V and 2 bases from J, the junction contained 5 bases not matched to a gene. Looked up from germline, CDR1 is KGHSH and CDR2 is LQKENI. The CDR3 runs 15 residues. The CDR3 loop reads CASSPKGAFNTEAFF. The CDR3 DNA reads TGTGCCAGCTCACCAAAGGGGGCATTTAACACTGAAGCTTTCTTT. The variable domain in full, with the rest retrieved from reference TRBV18 and TRBJ1-1, is NAGVMQNPRHLVRRRGQEARLRCSPMKGHSHVYWYRQLPEEGLKFMVYLQKENIIDESGMPKERFSAEFPKEGPSILRIQQVVRGDSAAYFCASSPKGAFNTEAFFGQGTRLTVV.

This clone came up many times. The chain is built from TRBV4-1 and TRBJ1-1; 8 bases agree with TRBD1. The CDR3 consists of 15 residues. Germline V CDR1 and CDR2: MGHRA, YSYEKL. Losses at the gene ends were 3 bases for V and 2 bases for J; bases not matched to a gene: 5. CDR3 protein: CASSHRTGLNTEAFF. The DNA for the CDR3 is TGCGCCAGCAGCCACCGGACAGGGTTAAACACTGAAGCTTTCTTT.

V is TRBV29-1 and J is TRBJ1-5, with 7 bases that match TRBD1. The CDR3 is 14 amino acids. V lost 3 bases to trimming and J lost 2 bases; unmatched junction nucleotides: 4. Germline V CDR1 and CDR2: SQVTM, ANQGSEA. The CDR3 DNA reads as TGCAGCGTTGAGACAGGGAGTGGCAATCAGCCCCAGCATTTT. Its protein product is CSVETGSGNQPQHF.

This chain links TRBV30 with TRBJ2-4, with 8 bases identical to TRBD1. Trimming took 3 bases from V and 9 from J; bases not matched to a gene: 4. The V gene's germline CDR1 is GTSNPN and CDR2 SVGIG (reference sequence). The CDR3 contains 12 residues. CDR3: CAWRQGAFIQYF. As DNA, the CDR3 is TGTGCCTGGAGGCAGGGGGCGTTCATTCAGTACTTC.

The V and J genes are TRBV6-1 and TRBJ2-5, with 11 bases fitting TRBD1. V was pared by 6 bases and J by 5 bases, with 5 bases of the junction left unmatched. CDR1 is MNHNS and CDR2 is SASEGT in the germline V gene. This CDR3 comprises 14 residues. CDR3 coding DNA: TGTGCCAGCAGACTCCGGGACAGGGGGGAGACCCAGTACTTC. Its protein product is CASRLRDRGETQYF.

V usage is TRBV7-9 and J usage is TRBJ2-1, with D perhaps TRBD1 (6 bases). This CDR3 comprises 12 residues. Germline CDR1 reads SEHNR; CDR2 reads FQNEAQ (reference sequence). The V end lost 1 base, the J end lost 15 bases, and 13 bases lay between the germline ends. The CDR3 coding sequence is TGTGCCAGCAGCTTAGATGATGGGGGCGCGTTCTTC. Residues: CASSLDDGGAFF.

This chain joins TRBV6-6 and TRBJ2-6; 10 bases are a match to TRBD2. CDR1 and CDR2 (germline): MNHNY, SVGAGI (reference sequence). This CDR3 spans 16 amino acids. After removal of 1 base from V and 7 bases from J, the junction contained 4 bases not matched to a gene. The CDR3, as DNA: TGTGCCAGCAGTTACTTAGCGGGAGGCCCTGCCAACGTCCTGACTTTC. Translating gives CASSYLAGGPANVLTF.

This clone appeared many times. The V and J genes are TRBV4-3 and TRBJ1-1; 7 positions agree with TRBD1. Germline CDR1 and CDR2: LGHNA and YSLEER. The V and J ends lost 2 bases and 3 bases, in that order; junction bases with no gene match: 6. The CDR3 consists of 15 residues. CDR3 in DNA: TGCGCCAGCAGCCAACGTCCCAGGGGGGACACTGAAGCTTTCTTT. Translation gives CASSQRPRGDTEAFF.

This chain connects TRBV11-3 to TRBJ2-2; TRBD1 matches 12 bases. The CDR3 is 16 residues long. Germline CDR1 and CDR2: SGHNT and YENEEA. The J segment lost 5 bases and the V segment lost 4 bases, leaving 5 bases of the junction unmatched. Here the CDR3 reads CASSSWDRGRTGELFF. As DNA, the CDR3 is TGTGCCAGCAGCTCCTGGGACAGGGGGCGAACCGGGGAGCTGTTTTTT.

The CDR3 DNA is TGCAGCGTTGAGGGAGCTGGCTACACCTTC. It is translated as CSVEGAGYTF. This chain uses TRBV29-1 with TRBJ1-2; D is ambiguous. The CDR3 extends over 10 amino acids. The germline CDR1 and CDR2 sequences are SQVTM and ANQGSEA. V lost 3 bases, J lost 7 bases, and 6 bases lay in between.

The rearrangement joins TRBV2 to TRBJ2-1; 10 nucleotides line up with TRBD2. The CDR3 extends over 13 amino acids. Looked up from germline, CDR1 is SNHLY and CDR2 is FYNNEI. The junction had 5 bases not matched to a gene; V was cut back by 7 bases and J by 8 bases. The CDR3 coding sequence is TGTGCCAGCACCCTAGCGGGAGTCGATGAGCAGTTCTTC. This translates into CASTLAGVDEQFF. The full variable domain, its missing parts supplied by reference TRBV2 and TRBJ2-1, is EPEVTQTPSHQVTQMGQEVILRCVPISNHLYFYWYRQILGQKVEFLVSFYNNEISEKSEIFDDQFSVERPDGSNFTLKIRSTKLEDSAMYFCASTLAGVDEQFFGPGTRLTVL.